The T cell receptor (beta chain) under discussion was sequenced for a study of CD8 T cells in ankylosing spondylitis. Study-level findings and limits: Several of the motif variants were reported before in synovial fluid and blood from reactive arthritis. The clones that were linked to disease were reported to be significantly enriched in matched synovial fluid samples from ankylosing spondylitis patients. Characteristic, it appeared, of ankylosing spondylitis blood was a TCR beta motif of eight highly homologous variants.

The ends lost 3 bases at V and 4 bases at J; junction bases unmatched: 6. This CDR3 has 15 residues. Germline-derived CDR1 and CDR2 are SGHTA and FQGNSA. For this clonotype: Its matching antigen is unknown.

A quantitative 5'-RACE method, one with molecular barcodes, was used to make TCR beta libraries. Using its own MiXCR run on the 5' RACE reads, TCRdb lists one record per CDR3 protein. The profile shows 750,000 to 850,000 distinct CDR3 sequences, about an eighth of them singletons. This TCR derives from a male donor with ankylosing spondylitis. The rearrangement joins TRBV7-2 to TRBJ2-1; 7 positions match TRBD1. Source material: blood, either unsorted or a sorted T cell fraction (not recorded which). The CDR3 DNA sequence: TGTGCCAGCAGCTTGTGGGACAGTCTATACAATGAGCAGTTCTTC. Its translation: CASSLWDSLYNEQFF. Full variable domain (missing parts from reference TRBV7-2 and TRBJ2-1): GAGVSQSPSNKVTEKGKDVELRCDPISGHTALYWYRQSLGQGLEFLIYFQGNSAPDKSGLPSDRFSAERTGGSVSTLTIQRTQQEDSAVYLCASSLWDSLYNEQFFGPGTRLTVL.